This T cell receptor beta chain was sequenced during a study of identical twins. Broader study findings: Abundant cord blood beta clonotypes carried fewer insertions; memory repertoires showed none.

Unique molecular identifiers were present on the cDNA, and a universal primer site came from template switching. TCRdb itself ran the 5' RACE reads through MiXCR, one entry per CDR3 protein. The data hold about 220,000 distinct CDR3 sequences, with approximately 7.9% observed a single time. After removal of 2 bases from V and 6 bases from J, the junction contained 7 bases not matched to a gene. Germline-derived CDR1 and CDR2 are SGHVS and FNYEAQ. The CDR3 is 16 amino acids. A note on this clonotype: Its specificity is unknown.

Healthy Caucasian individuals made up all the donors. This same sample was also part of a study on yellow fever vaccine responses in identical twins.

The TCR was taken from a woman aged 18-35 years in good health. The chain uses TRBV7-6 and TRBJ1-1; 12 bases agree with TRBD1. The sample taken for sequencing was CD8+ T cells sorted from blood. The CDR3, as DNA: TGTGCCAGCAGCTTAACTCCGGGACAGGGGGCACCTGAAGCTTTCTTT. Amino acid sequence: CASSLTPGQGAPEAFF.